The 32 T cell receptor beta chains presented below share a single source sample, sequenced in a study of CD8+CD57+ T cells in acquired aplastic anemia. Sequencing involved patients with CD8+CD57+ cell expansion previously shown by flow cytometry. The template for TCR beta VDJ and CDR3 sequence profiling was genomic DNA. TCRdb independently ran MiXCR on the reads; one entry per CDR3 protein. This sample has roughly 240,000 distinct CDR3 sequences, with around half found just once. Sequencing was carried out using sorted CD4+, CD8+, or CD8+CD57+ T cells (not recorded which) from PBMCs. Receptors originate from a human donor with aplastic anemia.

Concerning this clonotype: A much bigger clone sits one base away, suggesting this may be a read error. V and J are TRBV6-6 and TRBJ2-7; no clear D. Germline V gives CDR1 MNHNY, CDR2 SVGAGI (reference sequence). Between the trimmed V and J ends, which lost 5 bases and 7 bases, there was a span of 9 bases. The CDR3 has 11 residues. CDR3 region: CASSLRWEQYF. Here the CDR3 DNA reads TGTGCCAGCAGTCTGAGGTGGGAGCAGTACTTC.

The rearrangement links TRBV2 to TRBJ2-7; D is ambiguous. V was clipped by 10 bases and J by 7 bases, with 8 bases between them. The CDR3 loop spans 9 amino acids. In germline, CDR1 is SNHLY, CDR2 FYNNEI. The CDR3 sequence: CATGEEQYF. DNA of the CDR3: TGTGCCACCGGCGAAGAGCAGTACTTC. Combining the CDR3 with reference TRBV2 and TRBJ2-7 gives the whole variable domain EPEVTQTPSHQVTQMGQEVILRCVPISNHLYFYWYRQILGQKVEFLVSFYNNEISEKSEIFDDQFSVERPDGSNFTLKIRSTKLEDSAMYFCATGEEQYFGPGTRLTVT.

V usage is TRBV20-1 and J usage is TRBJ1-3, with D unclear. CDR1 DFQATT and CDR2 SNEGSKA come from the germline V gene (reference sequence). CDR3 length: 15 amino acids. Between the trimmed V and J ends, which lost 1 base and 0 bases, there was a span of 10 bases. This CDR3 is CSARGFDTSGNTIYF. CDR3 sequence (DNA): TGCAGTGCTAGAGGCTTCGACACCTCTGGAAACACCATATATTTT.

Only one count was recorded for this clonotype. The V and J genes are TRBV19 and TRBJ1-4; TRBD1 is a possible D gene (6 bases). Germline V CDR1 and CDR2: LNHDA, SQIVND (reference sequence). V dropped 7 bases and J dropped 7 bases, with 13 bases sitting between them. The CDR3 loop spans 13 amino acids. The CDR3 loop reads CASTRTVGEKLFF. The CDR3 DNA reads as TGTGCCAGTACGCGGACAGTTGGTGAAAAACTGTTTTTT.

This clonotype turned up a few times. A read error may explain this, as a much larger clone is one base away. The chain joins TRBV7-9 to TRBJ2-7, with a weak D call TRBD2 (6 bases). The CDR3 runs to 18 residues. The V end lost 4 bases, the J end lost 1 base, and 23 bases lay between the germline ends. The germline CDR1 and CDR2 sequences are SEHNR and FQNEAQ (reference sequence). The CDR3, as DNA: TGTGCCAGCAGCTCCCATGGGGGGTTGGTTGACCATTCCTACGAGCAGTACTTC. Its protein product is CASSSHGGLVDHSYEQYF.

This clonotype was seen many times. The rearrangement links TRBV9 to TRBJ1-1; D gene uncertain. V was clipped by 4 bases and J by 6 bases, with 25 bases between them. Germline values: CDR1 SGDLS, CDR2 YYNGEE. CDR3 length equals 17 residues. The CDR3 spells CASSSTGDLGRTAEAFF. In nucleotides, the CDR3 is TGTGCCAGCAGCTCCACGGGCGACCTGGGGAGAACGGCTGAAGCTTTCTTT.

The sample holds a few counts of this clonotype. The chain employs TRBV25-1 and TRBJ1-1; D possibly corresponds to TRBD1 (5 bases). The V and J ends lost 4 bases and 2 bases respectively, with 14 bases between them. Germline-derived CDR1 and CDR2 are MGHDK and SYGVNS. CDR3 size: 15 residues. The CDR3 DNA reads TGTGCCAGCAGTGCATACGGGACTGTCAACACTGAAGCTTTCTTT. This codes for CASSAYGTVNTEAFF.

This clonotype came up a few times. The rearrangement links TRBV3-1 to TRBJ2-1; TRBD2 is a possible D gene (5 bases). The V end was cut by 4 bases, the J end by 5 bases, with 12 bases between. CDR1 is LGHDT, CDR2 YNNKEL, per germline (reference sequence). CDR3 length equals 14 residues. CDR3 residues: CASSPRGRNNEQFF. The CDR3 bases are TGTGCCAGCAGCCCACGAGGGCGGAACAATGAGCAGTTCTTC.

This clonotype occurred a few times. The genes are TRBV30 and TRBJ1-1, with D unclear. In germline, CDR1 is GTSNPN, CDR2 SVGIG (reference sequence). V was pared by 0 bases and J by 1 base, with 6 bases between. The CDR3 has 13 residues. As DNA, the CDR3 is TGTGCCTGGAGTGTACTGGAGAACACTGAAGCTTTCTTT. This codes for CAWSVLENTEAFF. Looking up the rest from reference TRBV30 and TRBJ1-1 gives the full variable domain: SQTIHQWPATLVQPVGSPLSLECTVEGTSNPNLYWYRQAAGRGLQLLFYSVGIGQISSEVPQNLSASRPQDRQFILSSKKLLLSDSGFYLCAWSVLENTEAFFGQGTRLTVV.

This chain joins TRBV28 and TRBJ2-7; no clear D gene. This CDR3 region has 15 residues. Germline assignment: CDR1 MDHEN and CDR2 SYDVKM. The V gene lost 6 bases and the J gene lost 2 bases, with 17 bases spanning the gap. The CDR3 sequence: CASSLEQARAYEQYF. CDR3 bases: TGTGCCAGCAGCCTAGAGCAGGCGCGTGCCTACGAGCAGTACTTC.

In its sample, this clonotype was seen many times. The rearrangement links TRBV15 to TRBJ2-7; D call uncertain. Trimming cost V 0 bases and J 4 bases, with 10 bases left between them. The CDR3 spans 14 residues. Germline values: CDR1 LNHNV, CDR2 YYDKDF (reference sequence). CDR3 sequence reads: CATSREGSGYEQYF. The CDR3 nucleotides are TGTGCCACCAGCAGAGAAGGATCCGGGTACGAGCAGTACTTC.

The V call is TRBV7-8, the J call TRBJ2-7, with TRBD2 identical over 7 bases. In germline, CDR1 is SGHVS, CDR2 FQNEAQ. V gave up 4 bases and J gave up 1 base; unmatched junction bases: 7. The CDR3 extends over 15 amino acids. The CDR3 DNA sequence: TGTGCCAGCAGCTCACCGGTGGGAGGGTCCTACGAGCAGTACTTC. The encoded protein is CASSSPVGGSYEQYF.

In regard to this clonotype: One end of the junction varies from germline; a read error may be responsible. The J gene is TRBJ2-7, the V gene TRBV20-1; 9 nucleotides match TRBD1. Looked up from germline, CDR1 is DFQATT and CDR2 is SNEGSKA (reference sequence). This CDR3 comprises 17 residues. The CDR3 loop reads CSASPYEGQGGRYGQYF. CDR3 nucleotide sequence: TGCAGTGCTAGTCCTTACGAGGGACAGGGAGGGAGGTACGGGCAGTACTTC.

The rearrangement joins TRBV5-6 to TRBJ2-5; 9 positions agree with TRBD2. Trimming at V came to 5 bases and at J to 2 bases, leaving 7 bases not matched to a gene. The germline gives CDR1 SGHDT, CDR2 YYEEEE. The CDR3 is 15 amino acids. CDR3 in amino acids: CASRAGTSGQETQYF. The CDR3 DNA reads as TGTGCCAGCAGGGCTGGCACTAGCGGGCAAGAGACCCAGTACTTC. Filled out from reference TRBV5-6 and TRBJ2-5, the complete variable domain reads DAGVTQSPTHLIKTRGQQVTLRCSPKSGHDTVSWYQQALGQGPQFIFQYYEEEERQRGNFPDRFSGHQFPNYSSELNVNALLLGDSALYLCASRAGTSGQETQYFGPGTRLLVL.

This clonotype was picked up many times. V and J are TRBV5-6 and TRBJ2-5; D not resolved. V lost 0 bases and J lost 1, with 10 bases in between. Germline V CDR1 and CDR2: SGHDT, YYEEEE. The CDR3 runs 15 residues. The chain's CDR3 is CASSLVLMVQETQYF. CDR3 in DNA: TGTGCCAGCAGCTTGGTTTTAATGGTCCAAGAGACCCAGTACTTC.

This rearrangement joins TRBV9 to TRBJ2-1; 13 bases map to TRBD2. The J segment lost 5 bases and the V segment lost 2 bases, leaving 4 bases of the junction unmatched. CDR1 is SGDLS, CDR2 YYNGEE, per germline. This CDR3 contains 16 residues. The CDR3 spells CASSVTSGGPNNEQFF. For the CDR3, the DNA is TGTGCCAGCAGCGTGACTAGCGGGGGGCCGAACAATGAGCAGTTCTTC.

For this clonotype: The DNA is omitted, as the CDR3 cannot be located on it reliably, and the CDR3 follows TCRdb's listing. J is TRBJ1-1 and V is TRBV20-1; the table names TRBD1, a call not compared with the DNA. Per the germline V gene, CDR1 is DFQATT and CDR2 is SNEGSKA (reference sequence). The CDR3 region is 22 residues in length, termini included. The CDR3 sequence: CSARAPGEATEAFFGQGRGAFF.

In its sample, this clonotype was seen many times. The J gene is TRBJ1-1, the V gene TRBV4-3; D is undetermined. The germline gives CDR1 LGHNA, CDR2 YSLEER. V was shortened by 0 bases and J by 8 bases, with 10 bases between the two germline ends. This CDR3 is built from 13 residues. The CDR3 protein is CASSQDQFGEAFF. In DNA, the CDR3 is TGCGCCAGCAGCCAAGATCAGTTTGGGGAAGCTTTCTTT.

Comment on this clonotype: At one end the junction does not follow the germline gene, possibly because of a read error. The rearrangement joins TRBV7-9 to TRBJ1-4, with 8 bases lining up with TRBD1. CDR3 length equals 20 residues. Germline values: CDR1 SEHNR, CDR2 FQNEAQ (reference sequence). The CDR3 sequence is CASSLNHGQGPAATNEKLFF. CDR3 nucleotides: TGTGCTAGCAGCTTAAATCACGGACAGGGACCCGCTGCAACTAATGAAAAACTGTTTTTT.

To note about this clonotype: A junction end diverges from the germline sequence, so it may reflect a read error. This rearrangement joins TRBV5-1 to TRBJ2-7, with D perhaps matching TRBD2 (6 bases). The CDR3 sequence is 13 residues long. The germline V gene encodes CDR1 SGHRS and CDR2 YFSETQ. The CDR3 loop reads CASSSTRLYEQYF. The CDR3 nucleotides are TGTGCCAGCAGCTCGACTAGGCTCTACGAGCAGTACTTC.

This clonotype showed up many times. This chain uses TRBV24-1 with TRBJ2-2; D not resolved. With 3 bases removed from V and 5 bases from J, the gap between germline ends came to 18 bases. CDR3 size: 17 residues. Germline values: CDR1 KGHDR, CDR2 SFDVKD. Here the CDR3 DNA reads TGTGCCACCAGTGATAGGTTAACGAGGACGCCGACCGGGGAGCTGTTTTTT. Translation gives CATSDRLTRTPTGELFF.

This chain links TRBV12-3 or TRBV12-4 with TRBJ1-1; D is uncertain. The V gene lost 3 bases and the J gene lost 4 bases, with 9 bases spanning the gap. This CDR3 comprises 13 residues. CDR3 nucleotide sequence: TGTGCCAGCAGTTTGTCCGAGGGCACTGAAGCTTTCTTT. It codes for CASSLSEGTEAFF.

This clonotype was counted many times. The V and J genes are TRBV7-9 and TRBJ2-1; 8 bases match TRBD2. Germline assignment: CDR1 SEHNR and CDR2 FQNEAQ (reference sequence). V lost 1 base to trimming and J lost 6 bases; unmatched junction nucleotides: 5. The CDR3 sequence is 15 residues long. Here the CDR3 DNA reads TGTGCCAGCAGCTTAGGGGGGGGACTAGTCAATGAGCAGTTCTTC. Residues: CASSLGGGLVNEQFF.

The chain carries TRBV20-1 and TRBJ1-2, with D uncertain. This CDR3 is built from 10 residues. Looked up from germline, CDR1 is DFQATT and CDR2 is SNEGSKA (reference sequence). DNA for the CDR3: TGCAGCGCTCATAACTATGGCTACACCTTC. It yields the protein CSAHNYGYTF.

The chain links TRBV7-8 to TRBJ2-5; TRBD1 aligns across 7 bases. With V trimmed by 5 bases and J by 1 base, 16 bases remained unmatched. The CDR3 length is 18 residues. CDR1 SGHVS and CDR2 FQNEAQ come from the germline V gene. The CDR3 loop reads CASSQKTGSLERQETQYF. CDR3 in DNA: TGTGCCAGCAGCCAAAAGACAGGGAGTTTGGAGCGCCAAGAGACCCAGTACTTC.

This clonotype was observed at least ten times. This chain connects TRBV20-1 to TRBJ2-7; D gene ambiguous. V lost 0 bases and J lost 3, with 12 bases in between. This CDR3 contains 14 residues. The germline V gene encodes CDR1 DFQATT and CDR2 SNEGSKA (reference sequence). The CDR3 loop is CSARDILRNYEQYF. The CDR3 DNA sequence: TGCAGTGCTAGAGATATTCTCAGAAACTACGAGCAGTACTTC.

This clonotype was observed many times. V and J are TRBV20-1 and TRBJ1-2; a weak D match, TRBD1 (5 bases). The CDR3 is made up of 17 amino acids. The V and J ends lost 0 bases and 2 bases respectively, with 19 bases between them. The germline CDR1 and CDR2 sequences are DFQATT and SNEGSKA (reference sequence). CDR3 residues: CSARDPARAFRNYGYTF. The CDR3, as DNA: TGCAGTGCTAGAGATCCGGCCAGGGCGTTCAGGAACTATGGCTACACCTTC.

V usage is TRBV20-1 and J usage is TRBJ1-3, with 7 bases fitting TRBD1. Germline values: CDR1 DFQATT, CDR2 SNEGSKA (reference sequence). CDR3 length: 15 amino acids. The ends lost 5 bases at V and 1 base at J; junction bases unmatched: 8. This CDR3 reads CSADGTAGSGNTIYF. CDR3 DNA: TGCAGTGCTGATGGGACAGCAGGTTCTGGAAACACCATATATTTT.

The CDR3 protein is CSVEDRTGSPDTQYF. Here the CDR3 DNA reads TGCAGCGTTGAAGACCGGACGGGGAGTCCAGATACGCAGTATTTT. V and J are TRBV29-1 and TRBJ2-3; weak D call: TRBD2 (5 bases). Germline V gives CDR1 SQVTM, CDR2 ANQGSEA. This CDR3 region has 15 residues. Trimming pared 0 bases from V and 4 bases from J, leaving 14 bases between.

The gene calls are TRBV10-1 and TRBJ2-1, with 7 bases aligning to TRBD2. J lost 0 bases, V lost 8 bases, and 1 base had no gene match. The CDR3 has 13 amino acids. Germline loops: CDR1 WNHNN, CDR2 SYGVQD (reference sequence). For the CDR3, the DNA is TGCGCCAGCGGGAGGGCCTCCTACAATGAGCAGTTCTTC. Its protein product is CASGRASYNEQFF.

This chain connects TRBV12-3 or TRBV12-4 to TRBJ2-7; no firm D call. This CDR3 spans 18 amino acids. Trimming cost V 2 bases and J 4 bases, with 24 bases left between them. The CDR3 sequence: CASSLQLIVQIGSYEQYF. The CDR3 nucleotides are TGTGCCAGCAGTTTACAGTTGATAGTACAGATTGGGTCTTACGAGCAGTACTTC.

The table lists this clonotype with a few counts. The gene calls are TRBV18 and TRBJ2-5; no definite D call. The CDR3 loop spans 11 amino acids. Germline-derived CDR1 and CDR2 are KGHSH and LQKENI. Trimming removed 3 bases at V and 14 bases at J, with 13 bases between. The DNA of the CDR3 is TGTGCCAGCTCACCTAACGGCCCCCTATACTTC. Encoded protein: CASSPNGPLYF.